What follows describes a single TCR beta chain. Which antigen it targets is not known. Base qualities are not recorded, but no much larger clone differs from it by a single base. CDR1 and CDR2 are drawn from the germline V gene: SGHTA, FQGNSA. The CDR3 goes from the cysteine to the phenylalanine over 16 residues. The DNA shown is the 48-base CDR3, in frame from base 1. Trimming removed 0 bases from V and 3 bases from J, leaving 15 bases between the germline ends. The donors were limited-stage small-cell lung cancer patients who had surgical resection in Hangzhou, China, between the late 2000s and the early 2020s. All donors were treated with upfront surgery without preoperative chemotherapy or radiotherapy, and immunotherapy was not given to any donor before or after surgery. All 20 or so patients in the sequenced cohort were identified as smokers or heavy second-hand smokers. Three regions were collected from each tumor FFPE block by a grid approach so that spatial heterogeneity of the primary tumors was represented. To enrich for malignant cells, tumor regions underwent macrodissection, and selection was restricted to regions expected to yield at least 150 ng DNA. The study used multi-region TCR-beta sequencing of resected limited-stage small-cell lung cancers together with tumor-adjacent lung tissue to characterize T cell repertoire heterogeneity. The AllPrep DNA/RNA FFPE Kit (Qiagen) was used to extract genomic DNA from FFPE tissue.

Using multiplexed V- and J-gene primers, the immunoSEQ hsTCRB Kit amplified TCR-beta CDR3 regions from genomic DNA. Unique DNA barcodes were added in a second PCR, and the samples were pooled together with one negative control and one positive control. The pooled TCR-beta libraries were sequenced using a 150-cycle paired-end protocol on an Illumina MiSeq. The authors' pipeline ran thus. Adaptive Biotechnologies processed the raw sequencing data into a report containing normalized, annotated TCR-beta repertoires. T-cell density was computed as TCR-beta templates normalized to usable DNA, which was estimated by amplifying housekeeping genes. Richness was the count of unique rearrangements, and clonality was defined as 1 minus Pielou's evenness. Three measures quantified intratumor TCR heterogeneity between regions: the Jaccard index, the Morisita overlap index, and the proportion of shared top-20 clonotypes. Entries here come from immuneACCESS through TCRdb and include only in-frame sequences with V and J called. Some clones fail to appear in such tables; in the studies checked, an unresolved V gene covers under half of the shortfall, and the cause of the remainder is unknown. V, J and clone size are those of that table, while D and trimming were read from the DNA. This sample holds roughly 480 clones; 90% to 97% were observed only once. The ten largest clones represent less than 3.5% of the sample.

These data come from a study of T cells and copy number aberrations in small-cell lung cancer listed by TCRdb under 2021. Background for the entire study: To relate T cell metrics to mutations and copy number aberrations, the same tumor regions underwent both TCR repertoire sequencing and whole-exome sequencing. Tumor TCR data were available for about 18 patients, and some 15 patients had TCR data from both tumor and normal tissue.

The paper as a whole reports these results and caveats: Every specimen was formalin-fixed paraffin-embedded tissue, a material known to introduce sequencing artifacts. Across regions, the TCR repertoire was highly heterogeneous, with roughly 75-98% of clones confined to a single region, an overlap lower than the overlap seen in localized NSCLC. Compared with adjacent lung tissue, tumors showed lower T-cell density, richness and clonality, although the density difference was not significant. A negative correlation was found between higher copy number aberration burden and tumor T-cell density, richness and clonality. The study was limited by a small sample size because surgical resection is uncommon in small-cell lung cancer, and validation of the findings is required.

The specimen was tumor tissue. The TCR originated in a man aged 50 to 59 with small cell lung cancer. The rearranged chain carries TRBV7-2 and TRBJ2-7; a weak D assignment points to TRBD2 (5 bases agree). The sequenced DNA: TGTGCCAGCAGCTTAGCTGGCGGGCGTGTTTTCTACGAGCAGTACTTC. This encodes CASSLAGGRVFYEQYF.